This TCR beta chain was captured by sequencing in a study of control samples from healthy donors and cancer patients. Libraries were prepared by immunoSEQ multiplex PCR; TCRdb keeps only in-frame clonotypes and omits some of them. This sample has 100,000 to 130,000 clones, with approximately 82% found just once. The CDR3 runs to 15 residues. Germline CDR1 is SGHRS and CDR2 is YFSETQ. V lost 4 bases to trimming and J lost 1 base, with 12 bases between them. The rearrangement uses TRBV5-1 and TRBJ2-1; D gene unclear. The sequence was collected from a man aged 18 to 35 in good health. Input material: blood. The CDR3 DNA is TGCGCCAGCAGCCCGACGGACCCATCCTACAATGAGCAGTTCTTC. Translating it yields CASSPTDPSYNEQFF. Using reference TRBV5-1 and TRBJ2-1 for the parts outside the CDR3, the full variable domain is KAGVTQTPRYLIKTRGQQVTLSCSPISGHRSVSWYQQTPGQGLQFLFEYFSETQRNKGNFPGRFSGRQFSNSRSEMNVSTLELGDSALYLCASSPTDPSYNEQFFGPGTRLTVL.